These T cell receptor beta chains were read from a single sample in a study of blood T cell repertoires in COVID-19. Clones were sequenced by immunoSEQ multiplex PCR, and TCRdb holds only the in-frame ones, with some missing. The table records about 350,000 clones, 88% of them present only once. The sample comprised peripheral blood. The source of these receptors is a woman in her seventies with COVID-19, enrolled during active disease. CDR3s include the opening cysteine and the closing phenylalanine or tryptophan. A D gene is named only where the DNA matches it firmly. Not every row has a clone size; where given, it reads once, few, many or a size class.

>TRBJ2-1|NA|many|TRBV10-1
CASSDLTGYNEQFF
TGCGCCAGCAGTGATCTTACAGGTTACAATGAGCAGTTCTTC
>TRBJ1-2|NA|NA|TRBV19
CASSTRSPGSVGYTF
TGTGCCAGTAGTACCCGGTCCCCAGGGTCGGTCGGCTACACCTTC
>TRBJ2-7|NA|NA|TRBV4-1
CASSQDSVTYYEQYF
TGCGCCAGCAGCCAAGATTCGGTAACTTATTACGAGCAGTACTTC
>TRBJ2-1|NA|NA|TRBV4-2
CASSQVAGTYNEQFF
TGTGCCAGCAGCCAAGTGGCGGGGACTTACAATGAGCAGTTCTTC
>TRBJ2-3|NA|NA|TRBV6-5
CASTLPGADTQYF
TGTGCCAGCACTCTACCGGGGGCAGATACGCAGTATTTT
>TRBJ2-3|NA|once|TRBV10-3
CAISRSGGDTQYF
TGTGCCATCAGTCGATCCGGGGGAGATACGCAGTATTTT
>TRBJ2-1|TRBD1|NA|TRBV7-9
CASSFRDRGLDEQFF
TGTGCCAGCAGCTTCCGGGACAGGGGGCTCGATGAGCAGTTCTTC
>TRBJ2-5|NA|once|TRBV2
CASSPEAGETQYF
TGTGCCAGCAGCCCGGAGGCGGGGGAGACCCAGTACTTC
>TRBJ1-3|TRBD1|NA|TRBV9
CASSAPDRAGNTIYF
TGTGCCAGCAGCGCGCCAGACAGGGCCGGAAACACCATATATTTT
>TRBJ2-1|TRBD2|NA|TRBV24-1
CATSDSGLAGGGEQFF
TGTGCCACCAGTGACTCGGGACTAGCGGGGGGAGGTGAGCAGTTCTTC
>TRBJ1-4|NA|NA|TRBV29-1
CSAARSNEKLFF
TGCAGCGCGGCCCGGTCTAATGAAAAACTGTTTTTT
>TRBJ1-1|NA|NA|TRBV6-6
CASSYNVQIWAFF
TGTGCCAGCAGTTATAACGTCCAGATCTGGGCTTTCTTT
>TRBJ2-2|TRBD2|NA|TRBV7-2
CASSFGGGAVGELFF
TGTGCCAGCAGCTTCGGCGGGGGGGCGGTCGGGGAGCTGTTTTTT
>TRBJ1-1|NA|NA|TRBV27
CASRRQPNTEAFF
TGTGCCAGCAGGAGACAACCGAACACTGAAGCTTTCTTT
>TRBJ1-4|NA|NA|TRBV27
CASSLRETGRGEKLFF
TGTGCCAGCAGTTTAAGAGAGACAGGAAGGGGGGAAAAACTGTTTTTT
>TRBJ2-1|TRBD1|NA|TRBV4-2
CASSWGQGQSNEQFF
TGTGCCAGCAGCTGGGGACAGGGTCAAAGCAATGAGCAGTTCTTC
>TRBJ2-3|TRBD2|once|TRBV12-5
CASGLIYTGGRADTQYF
TGTGCTAGTGGTTTGATCTATACGGGGGGGAGGGCAGATACGCAGTATTTT
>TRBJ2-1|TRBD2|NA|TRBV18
CASSPAVLAGGNEQFF
TGTGCCAGCTCACCAGCTGTACTAGCGGGGGGCAATGAGCAGTTCTTC
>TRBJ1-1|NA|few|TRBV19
CASSIETGTEAFF
TGTGCCAGTAGTATCGAGACAGGCACTGAAGCTTTCTTT
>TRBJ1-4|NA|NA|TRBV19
CASASVEKLFF
TGTGCCAGTGCCTCAGTTGAAAAACTGTTTTTT
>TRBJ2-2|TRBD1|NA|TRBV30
CAWTATGMGTGELFF
TGTGCCTGGACGGCGACAGGGATGGGAACCGGGGAGCTGTTTTTT
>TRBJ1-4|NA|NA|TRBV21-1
CASSGDLTTNEKLFF
TGTGCCAGCAGCGGTGACTTGACAACTAATGAAAAACTGTTTTTT